The 11 T cell receptor beta chains below come from one sample, sequenced in a study of immune cell composition in non-small cell lung cancer. Sequenced by immunoSEQ multiplex PCR; TCRdb stores in-frame clones only, minus some. Of roughly 2,500 clones listed, about 86% are singletons. The material sequenced was lung tumor tissue. Receptors originate from a human donor with non-small cell lung cancer.

The chain couples TRBV28 to TRBJ2-5; TRBD2 matches 9 bases. The germline CDR1 and CDR2 sequences are MDHEN and SYDVKM. This CDR3 is 14 amino acids long. V dropped 4 bases and J dropped 13; count of bases not matched to a gene: 13. The CDR3 is CASSSASGNRVSYF. In DNA form, the CDR3 reads TGTGCCAGCAGTTCGGCTAGCGGGAATCGGGTGTCGTACTTC.

The table lists this clone with a count of one. The chain employs TRBV7-8 and TRBJ1-5; 8 bases agree with TRBD1. This CDR3 is built from 14 residues. Trimming cost V 5 bases and J 4 bases; bases outside gene matches: 4. In germline, CDR1 is SGHVS, CDR2 FQNEAQ. The CDR3 reads CASSPHRGNQPQHF. The CDR3 DNA reads TGTGCCAGCAGCCCCCACAGGGGGAATCAGCCCCAGCATTTT. Together with reference TRBV7-8 and TRBJ1-5, the CDR3 gives the full variable domain: GAGVSQSPRYKVAKRGQDVALRCDPISGHVSLFWYQQALGQGPEFLTYFQNEAQLDKSGLPSDRFFAERPEGSVSTLKIQRTQQEDSAVYLCASSPHRGNQPQHFGDGTRLSIL.

V is TRBV5-6 and J is TRBJ2-5; 7 bases align to TRBD1. CDR1 and CDR2 (germline): SGHDT, YYEEEE. J gave up 0 bases and V 5 bases, and 10 bases lay outside the gene matches. The length of the CDR3 is 16 residues. The CDR3 reads CASSLLGTDHQETQYF. The CDR3 nucleotides read TGTGCCAGCAGTCTATTGGGGACAGACCACCAAGAGACCCAGTACTTC.

This clone was seen just once. The chain joins TRBV7-9 to TRBJ2-3; 7 bases are shared with TRBD1. Germline assignment: CDR1 SEHNR and CDR2 FQNEAQ (reference sequence). This CDR3 comprises 15 residues. Trimming at V came to 3 bases and at J to 2 bases, leaving 5 bases not matched to a gene. As DNA, the CDR3 is TGTGCCAGCAGCTTTCTTGACAGGGCCACAGATACGCAGTATTTT. It encodes CASSFLDRATDTQYF. Full variable domain (remainder filled in from reference TRBV7-9 and TRBJ2-3): DTGVSQNPRHKITKRGQNVTFRCDPISEHNRLYWYRQTLGQGPEFLTYFQNEAQLEKSRLLSDRFSAERPKGSFSTLEIQRTEQGDSAMYLCASSFLDRATDTQYFGPGTRLTVL.

Only a few counts were recorded for this clone. The chain employs TRBV9 and TRBJ2-1; TRBD2 agrees at 7 bases. Trimming cost V 4 bases and J 0 bases; bases outside gene matches: 4. Per germline, CDR1 SGDLS and CDR2 YYNGEE. There are 15 residues in the CDR3. CDR3: CASSPSGISYNEQFF. The CDR3 coding sequence is TGTGCCAGCAGCCCAAGCGGGATCTCCTACAATGAGCAGTTCTTC.

This clone was detected once. This rearrangement joins TRBV18 to TRBJ2-5, with a tentative D call TRBD1 (6 bases). V lost 6 bases and J 1 base, leaving 9 bases between the germline ends. This CDR3 is 13 amino acids long. Germline V gene sequence: CDR1 KGHSH, CDR2 LQKENI. CDR3 sequence: CASSRDIQETQYF. The CDR3 DNA is TGTGCCAGCTCCAGGGACATCCAAGAGACCCAGTACTTC.

The genes are TRBV5-4 and TRBJ2-5; 8 nucleotides align to TRBD1. In germline, CDR1 is SGHNT, CDR2 YYREEE (reference sequence). Unmatched junction bases numbered 5, after V lost 2 bases and J lost 2 bases. This CDR3 region has 15 residues. The CDR3 loop reads CASSLDQGAQETQYF. The CDR3 region has the DNA TGTGCCAGCAGCTTAGACCAGGGGGCGCAAGAGACCCAGTACTTC.

The count of this clone is one. J is TRBJ2-7 and V is TRBV28; TRBD1 is a possible D gene (6 bases). Germline loops: CDR1 MDHEN, CDR2 SYDVKM. The CDR3 has 15 residues. Trimming pared 8 bases from V and 3 bases from J, leaving 20 bases between. The CDR3 is CASFSPSDSFYEQYF. In DNA, the CDR3 is TGTGCCAGCTTCTCCCCCTCGGACAGCTTCTACGAGCAGTACTTC.

The chain uses TRBV9 and TRBJ2-3; 8 bases fit TRBD2. The CDR3 sequence is 15 residues long. Germline loops: CDR1 SGDLS, CDR2 YYNGEE. V lost 1 base and J lost 6; bases outside the gene matches: 7. The CDR3 coding sequence is TGTGCCAGCAGCGTAAGCGGGAGCCGAGCGGATACGCAGTATTTT. The encoded protein is CASSVSGSRADTQYF.

This rearrangement joins TRBV18 to TRBJ1-4; TRBD1 is a possible D gene (6 bases). CDR1 and CDR2 from the germline V gene are KGHSH and LQKENI. The CDR3 runs 15 residues. V was cut by 3 bases and J by 0 bases, with 8 bases left in between. Here the CDR3 reads CASSPQGSTNEKLFF. The DNA for the CDR3 is TGTGCCAGCTCACCCCAGGGGTCAACTAATGAAAAACTGTTTTTT.

In regard to this clone: Other DNA sequences in this sample translate to the same CDR3. V is TRBV5-5 and J is TRBJ1-4, with 7 nucleotides matching TRBD1. Trimming removed 0 bases from V and 7 bases from J; junction bases left unmatched: 3. The germline V gene has CDR1 SGHKS and CDR2 YYEKEE (reference sequence). This CDR3 has 14 residues. In DNA form, the CDR3 reads TGTGCCAGCAGCTTGGACAGGGGCGGTGAAAAACTGTTTTTT. Protein product: CASSLDRGGEKLFF.